Each of the 10 T cell receptor beta chains below was sequenced from the same sample in a study of TIL therapy for anti-PD-1-resistant metastatic lung cancer. Time point denoted: pre-treatment sample, taken before nivolumab and TIL therapy. Sequencing used immunoSEQ v3. Only in-frame clones appear in the TCRdb table, and some are missing; sequencing was by immunoSEQ multiplex PCR. The sample contains about 52,000 clones, roughly 78% of which appear only once. The sequenced sample was blood, obtained at baseline. The receptors stem from a woman between 25 and 80 years old with non-small cell lung cancer.

This rearrangement joins TRBV2 to TRBJ2-3; 7 bases line up with TRBD2. J lost 3 bases, V lost 4 bases, and 4 bases had no gene match. The CDR3 runs to 14 residues. Germline lookup yields CDR1 SNHLY and CDR2 FYNNEI. CDR3 in amino acids: CASSGGRRTDTQYF. CDR3 bases: TGTGCCAGCAGTGGCGGGAGAAGAACAGATACGCAGTATTTT.

V usage is TRBV28 and J usage is TRBJ2-7; D is unclear. The germline CDR1 and CDR2 sequences are MDHEN and SYDVKM. This CDR3 has 14 amino acids. V was cut by 1 base and J by 3 bases, with 10 bases left in between. For the CDR3, the DNA is TGTGCCAGCAGTTTATACGGGTCTGACTACGAGCAGTACTTC. This encodes CASSLYGSDYEQYF.

The chain employs TRBV4-1 and TRBJ1-2, with a weak D call TRBD1 (6 bases). Germline V gene sequence: CDR1 MGHRA, CDR2 YSYEKL. Trimming stripped 4 bases from V and 3 bases from J, with 15 bases between. The CDR3 is made up of 15 amino acids. In DNA form, the CDR3 reads TGCGCCAGCAGCCCCACAGGGACAAAGGACTATGGCTACACCTTC. Translating it yields CASSPTGTKDYGYTF.

The V call is TRBV27, the J call TRBJ1-5; a possible D gene is TRBD1 (6 bases). CDR1 and CDR2 from the germline V gene are MNHEY and SMNVEV (reference sequence). Trimming cost V 2 bases and J 8 bases, with 19 bases left between them. The CDR3 has 16 residues. CDR3 nucleotides: TGTGCCAGCAGTTTAACGGCTATCGGGGGCAGCGAGCCCCAGCATTTT. This codes for CASSLTAIGGSEPQHF.

The chain couples TRBV9 to TRBJ2-1; D remains unclear. This CDR3 is 14 amino acids long. The germline CDR1 and CDR2 sequences are SGDLS and YYNGEE. Between the trimmed V and J ends, which lost 0 bases and 7 bases, there was a span of 11 bases. This chain's CDR3 is CASSVAGSSNEQFF. The CDR3 DNA reads TGTGCCAGCAGCGTAGCCGGTAGCAGTAATGAGCAGTTCTTC.

This rearrangement joins TRBV5-1 to TRBJ1-3, with a possible D match to TRBD1 (5 bases). Germline loops: CDR1 SGHRS, CDR2 YFSETQ. This CDR3 region has 14 residues. Trimming took off 0 bases at V and 1 base at J, with 5 bases between the two ends. CDR3 in DNA: TGCGCCAGCAGCTTGGGACAGTCTGGAAACACCATATATTTT. Translated, it gives CASSLGQSGNTIYF.

V usage is TRBV6-1 and J usage is TRBJ2-1; D uncertain. V dropped 7 bases and J dropped 10 bases, with 8 bases sitting between them. CDR3 length equals 10 residues. Germline V gives CDR1 MNHNS, CDR2 SASEGT. CDR3 in DNA: TGTGCCAGCACTGCAGTCGAGCAGTTCTTC. Protein product: CASTAVEQFF.

This clone was seen only once. V and J are TRBV10-1 and TRBJ1-2; maybe TRBD1 (5 bases). The germline gives CDR1 WNHNN, CDR2 SYGVQD (reference sequence). Trimming took off 3 bases at V and 8 bases at J, with 10 bases between the two ends. The CDR3 covers 12 residues. Here the CDR3 reads CASSDTGEGYTF. CDR3 sequence (DNA): TGCGCCAGCAGTGATACGGGGGAGGGCTACACCTTC.

The rearrangement joins TRBV5-1 to TRBJ2-5, with 9 bases matching TRBD1. V dropped 0 bases and J dropped 5; count of bases not matched to a gene: 8. Per germline, CDR1 SGHRS and CDR2 YFSETQ. CDR3 length: 16 amino acids. Here the CDR3 DNA reads TGCGCCAGCAGCTTGGCCCAGAACAGGGGGCAGGAGACCCAGTACTTC. Protein: CASSLAQNRGQETQYF. Full variable domain (remainder filled in from reference TRBV5-1 and TRBJ2-5): KAGVTQTPRYLIKTRGQQVTLSCSPISGHRSVSWYQQTPGQGLQFLFEYFSETQRNKGNFPGRFSGRQFSNSRSEMNVSTLELGDSALYLCASSLAQNRGQETQYFGPGTRLLVL.

The chain employs TRBV6-6 and TRBJ2-7; 7 bases align to TRBD2. Germline V CDR1 and CDR2: MNHNY, SVGAGI (reference sequence). The V and J ends lost 6 bases and 0 bases, in that order; junction bases with no gene match: 8. This CDR3 is 15 amino acids long. CDR3 in DNA: TGTGCCAGCAGCCCACTAGCGTTACCCTCCTACGAGCAGTACTTC. Its translation: CASSPLALPSYEQYF.